The 8 T cell receptor beta chains below come from one sample, sequenced in a study of OX40 agonist ivuxolimab in advanced cancers. The method was immunoSEQ multiplex PCR; TCRdb's version includes in-frame clones alone and lacks a portion of them. The sample carries some 100,000 clones, about 84% recorded once. The sequencing here drew on CD4+ or CD8+ T cells sorted from blood, taken in a trial of the OX40 agonist ivuxolimab. All receptors derive from an adult with an advanced solid tumor such as melanoma, head and neck, liver or kidney cancer.

This sequence joins TRBV4-3 and TRBJ2-2, with D perhaps matching TRBD1 (5 bases). Trimming pared 0 bases from V and 7 bases from J, leaving 12 bases between. CDR1 LGHNA and CDR2 YSLEER come from the germline V gene. The CDR3 is made up of 15 amino acids. The CDR3 protein is CASSQEEGASGELFF. DNA of the CDR3: TGCGCCAGCAGCCAAGAAGAAGGGGCGAGCGGGGAGCTGTTTTTT.

The V and J genes are TRBV19 and TRBJ2-3; 8 positions agree with TRBD1. Germline CDR1 LNHDA, CDR2 SQIVND (reference sequence). Unmatched junction bases numbered 5, after V lost 5 bases and J lost 1 base. The CDR3 runs to 15 residues. The CDR3 loop reads CASSPMDRGTDTQYF. The CDR3 DNA reads TGTGCCAGTAGTCCAATGGACAGGGGCACAGATACGCAGTATTTT.

The rearrangement joins TRBV4-2 to TRBJ1-2; D uncertain. The CDR3 runs to 15 residues. Per the germline V gene, CDR1 is LGHNA and CDR2 is YNFKEQ. The V end lost 0 bases, the J end lost 5 bases, and 13 bases lay between the germline ends. The CDR3 spells CASSQDFRSGYGYTF. CDR3 in DNA: TGTGCCAGCAGCCAAGATTTCAGGTCGGGGTATGGCTACACCTTC.

The gene calls are TRBV5-1 and TRBJ2-2, with D possibly matching TRBD2 (6 bases). V was trimmed by 0 bases and J by 6 bases, leaving 9 bases between them. The CDR3 extends over 14 amino acids. In germline, CDR1 is SGHRS, CDR2 YFSETQ. The CDR3 bases are TGCGCCAGCAGCTTGGCTCCGGGGGCCGGGGAGCTGTTTTTT. This gives the protein CASSLAPGAGELFF.

This chain connects TRBV5-4 to TRBJ1-1, with 8 bases that match TRBD1. The CDR3 spans 15 residues. The junction had 11 bases not matched to a gene; V was cut back by 4 bases and J by 6 bases. The germline gives CDR1 SGHNT, CDR2 YYREEE (reference sequence). The CDR3 region is CASSRSGTGVAEAFF. Here the CDR3 DNA reads TGTGCCAGCAGCCGTTCCGGGACAGGAGTAGCTGAAGCTTTCTTT.

This rearrangement joins TRBV7-2 to TRBJ1-1; the D gene is possibly TRBD1 (5 bases). CDR3 length: 13 residues. Trimming took 1 base from V and 3 from J, leaving 6 bases between them. Per the germline V gene, CDR1 is SGHTA and CDR2 is FQGNSA. The DNA for the CDR3 is TGTGCCAGCAGCTTAGGGGGCGACACTGAAGCTTTCTTT. It codes for CASSLGGDTEAFF.

This clone has only a few counts. The CDR3 is CASSSGRNNSPLHF. Here the CDR3 DNA reads TGTGCCAGCAGTTCGGGACGGAATAATTCACCCCTCCACTTT. The rearrangement links TRBV27 to TRBJ1-6; possible D gene TRBD1, 5 bases. The V and J ends lost 4 bases and 5 bases respectively, with 9 bases between them. In germline, CDR1 is MNHEY, CDR2 SMNVEV (reference sequence). CDR3 size: 14 residues.

This chain connects TRBV7-6 to TRBJ2-3, with 12 positions matching TRBD2. Germline-derived CDR1 and CDR2 are SGHVS and FNYEAQ. This CDR3 has 15 amino acids. J lost 5 bases, V lost 6 bases, and 6 bases had no gene match. The CDR3 DNA reads TGTGCCAGCAGAACTAGCGGGGGGCCCGGAGATACGCAGTATTTT. Its translation is CASRTSGGPGDTQYF.